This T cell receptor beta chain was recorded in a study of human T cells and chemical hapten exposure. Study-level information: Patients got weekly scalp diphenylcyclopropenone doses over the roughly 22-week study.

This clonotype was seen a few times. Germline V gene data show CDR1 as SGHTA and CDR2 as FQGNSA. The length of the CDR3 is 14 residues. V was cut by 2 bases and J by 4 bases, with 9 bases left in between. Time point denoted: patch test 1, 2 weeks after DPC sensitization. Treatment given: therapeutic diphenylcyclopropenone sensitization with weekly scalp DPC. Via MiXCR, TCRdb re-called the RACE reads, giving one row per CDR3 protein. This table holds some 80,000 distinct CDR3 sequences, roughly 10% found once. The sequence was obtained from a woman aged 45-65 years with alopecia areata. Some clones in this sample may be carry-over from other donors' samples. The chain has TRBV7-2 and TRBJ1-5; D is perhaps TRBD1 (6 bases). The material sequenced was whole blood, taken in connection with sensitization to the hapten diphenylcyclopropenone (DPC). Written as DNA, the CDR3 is TGTGCCAGCAGCTTAAGACAGGCTAATCAGCCCCAGCATTTT. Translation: CASSLRQANQPQHF.